This T cell receptor (beta chain) was retrieved from a study of blood T cell repertoires in COVID-19. Background on the study: The study drew acute and convalescent COVID-19 samples from the United States, Italy and Spain. In each case, the material was cDNA or gDNA derived from T cells, B-cell-depleted T cells, or PBMCs.

Profiling relied on immunoSEQ multiplex PCR, and the TCRdb table lists in-frame clones only, not all of them. This table holds approximately 100,000 clones, roughly 86% found once. The sequenced sample was peripheral blood. The clonotype originates from a human donor in a cohort sampled during active COVID-19.

This CDR3 is CSAGPWEEQFF. CDR3 coding DNA: TGCAGTGCTGGCCCATGGGAGGAGCAGTTCTTC. The chain links TRBV20-1 to TRBJ2-1; maybe TRBD2 (5 bases). The CDR3 runs to 11 residues. V lost 5 bases and J 10 bases, leaving 12 bases between the germline ends. CDR1 and CDR2 from the germline V gene are DFQATT and SNEGSKA (reference sequence).